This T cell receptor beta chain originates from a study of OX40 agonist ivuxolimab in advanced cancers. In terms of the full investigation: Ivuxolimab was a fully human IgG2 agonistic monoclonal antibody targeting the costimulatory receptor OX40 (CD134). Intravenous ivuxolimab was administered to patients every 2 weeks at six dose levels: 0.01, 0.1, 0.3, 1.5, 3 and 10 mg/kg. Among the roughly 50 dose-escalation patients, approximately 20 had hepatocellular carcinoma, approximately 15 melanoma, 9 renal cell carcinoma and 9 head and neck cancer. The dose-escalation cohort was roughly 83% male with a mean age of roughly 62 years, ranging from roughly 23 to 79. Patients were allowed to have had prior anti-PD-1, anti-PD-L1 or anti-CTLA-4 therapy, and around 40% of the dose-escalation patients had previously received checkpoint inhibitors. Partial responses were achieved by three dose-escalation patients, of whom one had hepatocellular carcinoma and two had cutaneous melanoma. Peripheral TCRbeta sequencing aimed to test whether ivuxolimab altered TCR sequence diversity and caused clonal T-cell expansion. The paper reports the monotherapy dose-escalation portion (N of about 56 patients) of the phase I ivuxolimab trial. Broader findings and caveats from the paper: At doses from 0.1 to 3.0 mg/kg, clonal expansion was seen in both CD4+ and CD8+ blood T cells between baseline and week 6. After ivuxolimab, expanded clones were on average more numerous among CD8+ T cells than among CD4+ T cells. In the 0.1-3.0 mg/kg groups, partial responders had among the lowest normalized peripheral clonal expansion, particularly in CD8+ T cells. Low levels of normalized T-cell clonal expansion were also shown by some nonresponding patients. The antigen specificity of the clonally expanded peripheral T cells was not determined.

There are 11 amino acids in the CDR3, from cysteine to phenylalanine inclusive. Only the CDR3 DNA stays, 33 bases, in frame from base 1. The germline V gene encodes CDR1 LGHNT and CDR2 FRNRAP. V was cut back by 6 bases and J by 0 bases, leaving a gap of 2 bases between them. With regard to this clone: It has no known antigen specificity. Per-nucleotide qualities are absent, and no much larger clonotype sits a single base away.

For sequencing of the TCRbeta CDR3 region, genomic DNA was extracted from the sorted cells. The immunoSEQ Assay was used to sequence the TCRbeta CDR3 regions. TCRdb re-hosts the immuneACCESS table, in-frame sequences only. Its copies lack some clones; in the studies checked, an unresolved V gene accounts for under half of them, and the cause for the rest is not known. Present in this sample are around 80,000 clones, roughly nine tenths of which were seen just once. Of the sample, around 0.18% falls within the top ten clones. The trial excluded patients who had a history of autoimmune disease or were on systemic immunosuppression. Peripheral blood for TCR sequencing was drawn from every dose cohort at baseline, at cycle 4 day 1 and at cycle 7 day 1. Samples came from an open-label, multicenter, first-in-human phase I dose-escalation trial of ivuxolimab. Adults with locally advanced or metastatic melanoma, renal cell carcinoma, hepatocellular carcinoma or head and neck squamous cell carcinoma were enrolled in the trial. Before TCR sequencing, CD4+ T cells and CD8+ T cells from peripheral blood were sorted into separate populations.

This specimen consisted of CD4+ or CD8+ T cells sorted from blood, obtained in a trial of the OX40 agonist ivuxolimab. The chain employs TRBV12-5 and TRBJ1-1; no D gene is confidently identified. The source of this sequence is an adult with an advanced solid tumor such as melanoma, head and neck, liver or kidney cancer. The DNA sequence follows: TGTGCTAGTGGACTGAACACTGAAGCTTTCTTT. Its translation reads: CASGLNTEAFF. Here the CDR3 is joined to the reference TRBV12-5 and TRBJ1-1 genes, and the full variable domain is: DARVTQTPRHKVTEMGQEVTMRCQPILGHNTVFWYRQTMMQGLELLAYFRNRAPLDDSGMPKDRFSAEMPDATLATLKIQPSEPRDSAVYFCASGLNTEAFFGQGTRLTVV.